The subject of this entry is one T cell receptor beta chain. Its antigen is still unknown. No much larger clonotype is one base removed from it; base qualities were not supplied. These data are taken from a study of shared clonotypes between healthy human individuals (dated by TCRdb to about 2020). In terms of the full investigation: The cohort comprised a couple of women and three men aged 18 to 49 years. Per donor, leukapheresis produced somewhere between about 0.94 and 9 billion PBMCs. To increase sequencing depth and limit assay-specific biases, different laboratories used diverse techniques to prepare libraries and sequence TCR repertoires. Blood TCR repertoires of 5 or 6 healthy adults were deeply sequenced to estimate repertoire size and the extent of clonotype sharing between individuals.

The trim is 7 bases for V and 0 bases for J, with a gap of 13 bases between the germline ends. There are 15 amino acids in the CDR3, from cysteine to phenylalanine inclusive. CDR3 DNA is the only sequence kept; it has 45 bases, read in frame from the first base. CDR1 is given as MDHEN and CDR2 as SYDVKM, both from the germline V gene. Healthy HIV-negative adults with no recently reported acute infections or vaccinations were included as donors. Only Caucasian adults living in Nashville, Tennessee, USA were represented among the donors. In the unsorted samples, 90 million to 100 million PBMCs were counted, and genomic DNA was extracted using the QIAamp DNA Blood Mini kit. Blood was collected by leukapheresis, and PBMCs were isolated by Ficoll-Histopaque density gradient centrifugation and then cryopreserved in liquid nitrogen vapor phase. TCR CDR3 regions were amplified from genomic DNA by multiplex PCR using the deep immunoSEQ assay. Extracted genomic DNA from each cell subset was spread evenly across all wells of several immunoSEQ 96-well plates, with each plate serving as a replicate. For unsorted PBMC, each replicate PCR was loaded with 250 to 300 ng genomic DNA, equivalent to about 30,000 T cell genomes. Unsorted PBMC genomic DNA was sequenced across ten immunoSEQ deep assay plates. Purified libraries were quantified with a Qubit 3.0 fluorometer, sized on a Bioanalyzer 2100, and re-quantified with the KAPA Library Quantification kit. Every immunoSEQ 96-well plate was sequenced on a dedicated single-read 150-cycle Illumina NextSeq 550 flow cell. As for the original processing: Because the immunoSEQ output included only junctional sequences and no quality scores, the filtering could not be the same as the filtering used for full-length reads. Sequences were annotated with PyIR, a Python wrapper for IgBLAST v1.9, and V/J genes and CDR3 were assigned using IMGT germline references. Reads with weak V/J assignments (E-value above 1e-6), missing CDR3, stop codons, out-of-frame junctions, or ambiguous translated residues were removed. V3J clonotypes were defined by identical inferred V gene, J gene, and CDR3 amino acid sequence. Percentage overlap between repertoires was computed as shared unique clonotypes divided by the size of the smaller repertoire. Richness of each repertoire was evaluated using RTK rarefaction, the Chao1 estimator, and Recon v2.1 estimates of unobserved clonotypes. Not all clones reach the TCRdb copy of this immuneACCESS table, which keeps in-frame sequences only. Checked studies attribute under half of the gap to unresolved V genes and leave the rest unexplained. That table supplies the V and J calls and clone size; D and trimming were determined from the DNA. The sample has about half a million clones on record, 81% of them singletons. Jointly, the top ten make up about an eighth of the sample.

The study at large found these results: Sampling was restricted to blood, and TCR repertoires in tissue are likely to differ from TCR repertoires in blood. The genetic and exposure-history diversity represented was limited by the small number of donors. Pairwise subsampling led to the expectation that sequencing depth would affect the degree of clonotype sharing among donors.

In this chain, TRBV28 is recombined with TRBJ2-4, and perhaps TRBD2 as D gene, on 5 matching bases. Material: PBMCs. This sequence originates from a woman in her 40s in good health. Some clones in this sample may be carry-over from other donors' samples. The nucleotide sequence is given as TGTGCCAGCACCTCTCATGAGGGAGCCAAAAACATTCAGTACTTC. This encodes CASTSHEGAKNIQYF.